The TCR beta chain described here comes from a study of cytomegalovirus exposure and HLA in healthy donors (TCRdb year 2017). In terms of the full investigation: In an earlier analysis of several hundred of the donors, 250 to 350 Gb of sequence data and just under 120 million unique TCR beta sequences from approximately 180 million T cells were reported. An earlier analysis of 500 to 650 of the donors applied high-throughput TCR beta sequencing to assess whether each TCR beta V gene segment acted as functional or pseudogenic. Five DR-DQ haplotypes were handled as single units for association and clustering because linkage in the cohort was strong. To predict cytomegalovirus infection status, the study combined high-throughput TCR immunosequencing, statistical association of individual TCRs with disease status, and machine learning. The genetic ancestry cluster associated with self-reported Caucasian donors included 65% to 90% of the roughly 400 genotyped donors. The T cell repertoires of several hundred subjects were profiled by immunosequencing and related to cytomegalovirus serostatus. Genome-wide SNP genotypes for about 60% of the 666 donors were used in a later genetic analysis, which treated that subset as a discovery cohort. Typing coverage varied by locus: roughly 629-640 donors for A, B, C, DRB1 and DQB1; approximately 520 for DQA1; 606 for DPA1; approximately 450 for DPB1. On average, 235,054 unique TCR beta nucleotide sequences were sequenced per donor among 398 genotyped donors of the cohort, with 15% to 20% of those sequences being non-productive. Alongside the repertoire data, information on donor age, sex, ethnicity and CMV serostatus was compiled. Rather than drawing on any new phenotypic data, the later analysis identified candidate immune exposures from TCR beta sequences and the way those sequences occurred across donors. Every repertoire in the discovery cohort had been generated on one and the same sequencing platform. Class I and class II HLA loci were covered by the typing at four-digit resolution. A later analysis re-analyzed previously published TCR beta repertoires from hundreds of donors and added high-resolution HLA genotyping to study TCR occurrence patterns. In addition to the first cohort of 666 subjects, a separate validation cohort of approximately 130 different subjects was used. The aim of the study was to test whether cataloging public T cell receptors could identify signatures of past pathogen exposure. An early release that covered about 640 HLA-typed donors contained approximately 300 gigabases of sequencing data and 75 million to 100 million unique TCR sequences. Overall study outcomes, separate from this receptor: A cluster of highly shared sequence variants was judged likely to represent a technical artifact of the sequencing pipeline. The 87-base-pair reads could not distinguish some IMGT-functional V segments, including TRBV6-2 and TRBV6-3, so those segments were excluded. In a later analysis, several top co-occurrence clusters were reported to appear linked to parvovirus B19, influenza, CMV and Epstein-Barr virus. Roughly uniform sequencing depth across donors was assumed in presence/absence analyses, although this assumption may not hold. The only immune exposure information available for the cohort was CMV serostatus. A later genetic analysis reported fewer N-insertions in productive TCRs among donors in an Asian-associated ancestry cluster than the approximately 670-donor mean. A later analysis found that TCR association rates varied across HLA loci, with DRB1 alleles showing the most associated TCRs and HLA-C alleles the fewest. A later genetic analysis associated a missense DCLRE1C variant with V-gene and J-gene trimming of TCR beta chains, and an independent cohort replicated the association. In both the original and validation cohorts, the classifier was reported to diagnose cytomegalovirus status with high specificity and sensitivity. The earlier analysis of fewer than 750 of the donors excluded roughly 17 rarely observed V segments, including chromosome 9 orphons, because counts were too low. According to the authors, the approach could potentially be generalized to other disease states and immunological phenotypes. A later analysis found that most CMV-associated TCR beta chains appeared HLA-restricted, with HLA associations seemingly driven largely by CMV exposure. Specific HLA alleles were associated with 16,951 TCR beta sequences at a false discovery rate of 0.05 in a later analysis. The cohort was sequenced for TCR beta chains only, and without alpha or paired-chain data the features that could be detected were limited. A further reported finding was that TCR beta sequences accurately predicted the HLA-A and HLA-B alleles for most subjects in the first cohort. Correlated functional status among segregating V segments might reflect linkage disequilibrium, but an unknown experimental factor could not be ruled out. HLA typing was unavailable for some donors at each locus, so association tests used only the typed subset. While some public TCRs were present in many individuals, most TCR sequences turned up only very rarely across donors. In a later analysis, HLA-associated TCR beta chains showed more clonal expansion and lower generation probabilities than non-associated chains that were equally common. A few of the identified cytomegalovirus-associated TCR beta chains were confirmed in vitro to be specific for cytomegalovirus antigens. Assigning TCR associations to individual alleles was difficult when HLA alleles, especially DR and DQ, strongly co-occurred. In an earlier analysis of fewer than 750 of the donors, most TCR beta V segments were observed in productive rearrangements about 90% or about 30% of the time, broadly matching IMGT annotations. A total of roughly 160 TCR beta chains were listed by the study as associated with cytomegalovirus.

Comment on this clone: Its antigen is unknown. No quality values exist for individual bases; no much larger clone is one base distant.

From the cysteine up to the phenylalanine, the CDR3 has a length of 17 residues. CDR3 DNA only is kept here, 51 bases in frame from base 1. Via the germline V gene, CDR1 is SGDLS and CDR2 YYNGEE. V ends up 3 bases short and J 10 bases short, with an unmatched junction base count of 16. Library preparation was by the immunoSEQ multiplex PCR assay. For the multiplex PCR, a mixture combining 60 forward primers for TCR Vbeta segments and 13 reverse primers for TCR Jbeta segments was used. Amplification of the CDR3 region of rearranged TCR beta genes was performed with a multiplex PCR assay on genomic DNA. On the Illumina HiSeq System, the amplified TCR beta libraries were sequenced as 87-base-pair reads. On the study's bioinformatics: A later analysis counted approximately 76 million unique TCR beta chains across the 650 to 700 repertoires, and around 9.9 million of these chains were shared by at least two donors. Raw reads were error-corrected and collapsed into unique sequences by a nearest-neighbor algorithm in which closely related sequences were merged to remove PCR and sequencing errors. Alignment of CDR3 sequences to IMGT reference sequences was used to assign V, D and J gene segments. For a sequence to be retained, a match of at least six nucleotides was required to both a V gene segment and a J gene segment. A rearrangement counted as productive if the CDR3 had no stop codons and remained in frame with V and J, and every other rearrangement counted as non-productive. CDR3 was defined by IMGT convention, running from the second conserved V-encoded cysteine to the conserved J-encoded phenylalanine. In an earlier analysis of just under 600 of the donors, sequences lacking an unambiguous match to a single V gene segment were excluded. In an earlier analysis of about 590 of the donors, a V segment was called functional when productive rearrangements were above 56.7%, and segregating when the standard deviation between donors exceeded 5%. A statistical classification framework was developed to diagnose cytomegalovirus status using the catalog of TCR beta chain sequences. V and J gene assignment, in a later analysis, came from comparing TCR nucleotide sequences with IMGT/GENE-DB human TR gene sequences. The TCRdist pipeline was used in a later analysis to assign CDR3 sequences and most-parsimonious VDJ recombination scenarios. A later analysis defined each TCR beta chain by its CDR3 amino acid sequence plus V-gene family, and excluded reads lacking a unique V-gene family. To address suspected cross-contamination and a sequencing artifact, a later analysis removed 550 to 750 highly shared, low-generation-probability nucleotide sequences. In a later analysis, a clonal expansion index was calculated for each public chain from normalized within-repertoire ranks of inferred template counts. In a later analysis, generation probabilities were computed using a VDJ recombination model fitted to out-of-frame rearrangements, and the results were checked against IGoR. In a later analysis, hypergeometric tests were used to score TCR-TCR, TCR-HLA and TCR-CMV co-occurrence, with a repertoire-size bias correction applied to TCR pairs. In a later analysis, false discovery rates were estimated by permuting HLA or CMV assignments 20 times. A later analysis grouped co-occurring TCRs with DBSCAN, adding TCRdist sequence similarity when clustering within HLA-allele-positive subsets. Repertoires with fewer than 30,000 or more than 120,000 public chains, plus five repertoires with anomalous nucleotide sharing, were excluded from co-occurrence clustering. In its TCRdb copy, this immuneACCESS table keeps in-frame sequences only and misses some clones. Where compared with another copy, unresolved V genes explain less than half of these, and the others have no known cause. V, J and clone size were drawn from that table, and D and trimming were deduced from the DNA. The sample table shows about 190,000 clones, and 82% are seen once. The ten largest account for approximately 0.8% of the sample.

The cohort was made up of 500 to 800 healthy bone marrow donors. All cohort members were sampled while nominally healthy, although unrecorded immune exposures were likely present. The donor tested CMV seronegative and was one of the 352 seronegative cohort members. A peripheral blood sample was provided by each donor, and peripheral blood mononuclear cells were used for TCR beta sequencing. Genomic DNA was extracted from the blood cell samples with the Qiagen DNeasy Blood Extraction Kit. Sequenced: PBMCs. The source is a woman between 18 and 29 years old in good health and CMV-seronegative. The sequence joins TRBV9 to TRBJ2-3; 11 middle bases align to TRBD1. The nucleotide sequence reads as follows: TGTGCCAGCAGCGCCTCGGGGAAGGGACAGGGGGGGGTTGCGCAGTATTTT. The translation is CASSASGKGQGGVAQYF.